The clone carrying this TCR beta chain occurred once. Its antigen remains unidentified. The data were obtained in a study of shared clonotypes between healthy human individuals. The study, taken as a whole, reports: Compared with memory subsets, naive subsets generally had larger estimated richness. Measured sharing among donors was expected to vary with sequencing depth.

Naivety among CD8 cells was defined by CD45RO negativity and positive CCR7 selection, thereby excluding terminally differentiated effector memory CD45RA+ cells. Some clones are missing from TCRdb's copy, which holds only in-frame ones; the method was immunoSEQ multiplex PCR. The sample has over 2,000,000 clones, 93% seen once; the top ten hold about 1.7%. Trimming left V 8 bases short and J 3 bases short, with 10 bases between. This CDR3 contains 12 residues. CDR1 and CDR2 from the germline V gene are MNHNS and SASEGT. The genes are TRBV6-1 and TRBJ2-5; no firm D call. The source is a man aged 18 to 29 in good health. Some clones in this sample may be carry-over from other donors' samples. The sample taken for sequencing was naive CD8+ T cells from PBMCs. The chain's CDR3 is CASSWLEETQYF. The CDR3 DNA sequence: TGTGCCAGCTCGTGGCTGGAAGAGACCCAGTACTTC.